This T cell receptor beta chain was recovered during a study of blood T cell repertoires in COVID-19. About the research overall: COVID-19 samples, acute and convalescent, were from the United States, Italy and Spain. Sample material is recorded as cDNA or gDNA derived from T cells, B-cell-depleted T cells, or PBMCs.

The V and J ends lost 4 bases and 2 bases, in that order; junction bases with no gene match: 10. Germline V gene data show CDR1 as SGHVS and CDR2 as FQNEAQ. The CDR3 extends over 17 amino acids. In the authors' methods: The authors estimated nucleated cell counts from reference gene primer amplification. Clones were read by immunoSEQ multiplex PCR, and TCRdb kept only the in-frame ones, dropping some. V and J calls and clone size are as listed in that table; D and trimming were resolved from the DNA. The sample has about 280,000 clones; 88% are singletons. Sample: peripheral blood. This clonotype was sampled from a man in his late teens or twenties with active or convalescent COVID-19. The V gene is TRBV7-8, the J gene TRBJ2-2, with TRBD1 matching 7 bases. The CDR3 sequence: CASSSRGQHINTGELFF. CDR3 coding DNA: TGTGCCAGCAGCTCTAGGGGACAGCACATTAACACCGGGGAGCTGTTTTTT. The variable domain in full, with the rest retrieved from reference TRBV7-8 and TRBJ2-2, is GAGVSQSPRYKVAKRGQDVALRCDPISGHVSLFWYQQALGQGPEFLTYFQNEAQLDKSGLPSDRFFAERPEGSVSTLKIQRTQQEDSAVYLCASSSRGQHINTGELFFGEGSRLTVL.